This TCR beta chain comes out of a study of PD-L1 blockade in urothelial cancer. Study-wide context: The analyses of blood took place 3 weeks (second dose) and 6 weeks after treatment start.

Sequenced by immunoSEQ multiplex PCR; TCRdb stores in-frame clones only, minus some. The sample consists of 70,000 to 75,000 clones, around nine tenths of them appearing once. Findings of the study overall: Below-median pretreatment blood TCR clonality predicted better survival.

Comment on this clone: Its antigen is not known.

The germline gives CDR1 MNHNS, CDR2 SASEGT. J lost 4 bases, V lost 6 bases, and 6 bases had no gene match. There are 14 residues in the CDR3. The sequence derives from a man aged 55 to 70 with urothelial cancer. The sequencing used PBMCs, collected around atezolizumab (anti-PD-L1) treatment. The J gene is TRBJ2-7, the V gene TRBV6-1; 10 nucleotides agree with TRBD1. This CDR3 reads CASRGQGSQYEQYF. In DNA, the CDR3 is TGTGCCAGCAGGGGACAGGGGAGCCAATACGAGCAGTACTTC.